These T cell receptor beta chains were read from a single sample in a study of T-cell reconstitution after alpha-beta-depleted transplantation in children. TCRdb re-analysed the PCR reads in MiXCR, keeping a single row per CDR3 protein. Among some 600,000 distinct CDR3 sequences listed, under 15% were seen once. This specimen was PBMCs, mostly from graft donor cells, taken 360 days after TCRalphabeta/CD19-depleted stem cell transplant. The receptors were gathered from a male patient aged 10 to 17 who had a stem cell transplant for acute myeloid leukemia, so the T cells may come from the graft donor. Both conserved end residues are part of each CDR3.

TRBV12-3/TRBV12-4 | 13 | CASNPGDTGELFF
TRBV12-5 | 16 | CASPLKAERDTGELFF
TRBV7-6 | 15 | CASSSGGDRVHEQYF
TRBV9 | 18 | CASSPGAGQNKPYNEQFF
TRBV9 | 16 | CASSDNRGRVGYGYTF
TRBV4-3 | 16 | CASSQVCRTGDETQYF
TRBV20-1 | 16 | CSARVASGRVADTQYF
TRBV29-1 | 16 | CSVEVGRLSSYNEQFF
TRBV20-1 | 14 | CSGPQTLSYNEQFF
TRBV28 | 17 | CASRNPGLAGGQETQYF
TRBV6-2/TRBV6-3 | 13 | CASSYALYNEQFF
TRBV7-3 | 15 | CASSLRSSSSDTQYF
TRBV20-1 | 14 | CSAREASAYNEQFF
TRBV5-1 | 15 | CASSFSWEGWFEQYF
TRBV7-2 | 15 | CASSSSGTPADTQYF
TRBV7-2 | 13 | CASSLSGLVEQYF
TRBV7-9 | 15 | CASSLVRAGVREQFF
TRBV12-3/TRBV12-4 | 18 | CAICLAAPGQGVTGELFF
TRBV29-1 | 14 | CSAPTSGFYNEQFF
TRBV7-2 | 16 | CASSPFSRMSYNEQFF
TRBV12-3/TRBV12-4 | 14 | CASSFSLGGGELFF
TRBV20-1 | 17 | CSARGDLTSGRPNEQFF
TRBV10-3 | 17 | CAASRPTSGRGYNEQFF
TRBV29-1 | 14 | CSVVRPLAYNEQFF
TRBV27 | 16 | CASSLPTSGGYNEQFF
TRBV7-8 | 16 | CASSTAPGLIYNEQFF
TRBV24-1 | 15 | CATSPGDYSNQPQHF